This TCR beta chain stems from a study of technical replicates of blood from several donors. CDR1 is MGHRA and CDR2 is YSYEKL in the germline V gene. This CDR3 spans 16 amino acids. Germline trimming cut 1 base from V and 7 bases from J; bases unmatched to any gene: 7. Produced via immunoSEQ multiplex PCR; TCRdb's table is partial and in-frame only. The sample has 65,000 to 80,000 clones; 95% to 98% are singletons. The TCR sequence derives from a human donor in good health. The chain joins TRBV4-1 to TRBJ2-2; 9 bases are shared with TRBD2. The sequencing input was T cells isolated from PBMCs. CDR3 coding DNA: TGCGCCAGCAGCCAAGCTGGCGGGAGGGCAGACGGGGAGCTGTTTTTT. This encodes CASSQAGGRADGELFF.